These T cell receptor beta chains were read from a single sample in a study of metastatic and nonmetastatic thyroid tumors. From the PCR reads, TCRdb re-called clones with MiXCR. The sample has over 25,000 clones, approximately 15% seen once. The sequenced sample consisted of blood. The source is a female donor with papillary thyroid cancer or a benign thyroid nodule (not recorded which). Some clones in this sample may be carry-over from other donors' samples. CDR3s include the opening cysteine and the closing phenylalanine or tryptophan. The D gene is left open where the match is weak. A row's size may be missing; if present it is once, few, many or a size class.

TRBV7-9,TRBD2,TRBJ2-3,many,TGTGCCAGCAGCTTAGTAGCGGGGACTAGCACAGATACGCAGTATTTT,CASSLVAGTSTDTQYF
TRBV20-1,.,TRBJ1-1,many,TGCAGTGCTGCATACGGGGCGAACACTGAAGCTTTCTTT,CSAAYGANTEAFF
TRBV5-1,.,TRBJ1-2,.,TGCGCCAGCGGCTCCGGGACAAGCACTAACTATGGCTACACCTTC,CASGSGTSTNYGYTF
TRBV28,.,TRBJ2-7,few,TGTGCCAGCAGCGTACAGGGTAAGGAGCAGTACTTC,CASSVQGKEQYF
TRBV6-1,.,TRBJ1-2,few,TGTGCCAGCAGCCCGAACGGCCTGGCGTGCTACACCTTC,CASSPNGLACYTF
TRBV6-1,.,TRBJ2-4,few,TGTGCCAGCAGTAGGGGAGATAGAGGAGCCAAAAACATTCAGTACTTC,CASSRGDRGAKNIQYF
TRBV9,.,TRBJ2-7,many,TGTGCCAGCAGCGCCGGGAGCGGGGAGCAGTACTTC,CASSAGSGEQYF
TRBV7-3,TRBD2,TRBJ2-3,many,TGTGCCAGCAGCCCCATAGCGGGATATGCAGATACGCAGTATTTT,CASSPIAGYADTQYF
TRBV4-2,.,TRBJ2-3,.,TGTGCCAGCAGCCAAGATAAGGGGAGCCCAGATATGCAGTATTTT,CASSQDKGSPDMQYF
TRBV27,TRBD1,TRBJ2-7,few,TGTGCCGGCAGTTCCTCGGTACAGGGGTTCGACGAGCAGTACTTC,CAGSSSVQGFDEQYF
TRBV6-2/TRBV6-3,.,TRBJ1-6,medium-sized,TGTGCCAGCAGTCTCCGCTCCGAGGATTCACCCCTCCACTTT,CASSLRSEDSPLHF
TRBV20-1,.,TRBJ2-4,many,TGCAGTGCTAGAGGTCAAAAAGCCAAAAACATTCAGTACTTC,CSARGQKAKNIQYF
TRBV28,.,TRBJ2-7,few,TGTGCCAGCAGTTTGGATCCTAGCTCCTACGAGCAGTACTTC,CASSLDPSSYEQYF
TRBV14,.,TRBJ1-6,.,TGTGCCAGCAGCCAAGGATACCGGGACATCTATAATTCACCTCTCCACTTT,CASSQGYRDIYNSPLHF
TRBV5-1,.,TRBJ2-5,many,TGCGCCAGCAGCTTGCAGGCTCAAGAGACCCAGTACTTC,CASSLQAQETQYF
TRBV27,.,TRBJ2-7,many,TGTGCCAGCAGTTTATCGCGGTCCGGGGCGTACGAGCAGTACTTC,CASSLSRSGAYEQYF
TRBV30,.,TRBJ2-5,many,TGTGCCTGGGAGAGAGGGGGTATCCAAGAGACCCAGTACTTC,CAWERGGIQETQYF
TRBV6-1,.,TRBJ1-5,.,TGTGCCAGAAGTGAATATCCGGGACACCTCAATCAGCCCCAGCATTTT,CARSEYPGHLNQPQHF
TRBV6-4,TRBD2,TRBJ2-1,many,TGTGCCAGCAGTGAGAGCGGGGGTGGGTACAATGAGCAGTTCTTC,CASSESGGGYNEQFF
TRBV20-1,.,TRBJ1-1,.,TGCAGTGCTAGTAGAGGGGTCTGGGAGGAAGCTTTCTTT,CSASRGVWEEAFF
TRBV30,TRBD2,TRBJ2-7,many,TGTGCCTGGACTAGACTAGCGGGGGACCTAATGACCTACGAGCAGTACTTC,CAWTRLAGDLMTYEQYF
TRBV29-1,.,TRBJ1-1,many,TGCAGCGTTGAGAGGCAAACACGAAACACTGAAGCTTTCTTT,CSVERQTRNTEAFF
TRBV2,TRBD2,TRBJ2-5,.,TGTGCCAGCAGTGAAGCTGTCTTGGGGCTAGCGGGAGGGCGTGGGATCCAAGAGACCCAGTACTTC,CASSEAVLGLAGGRGIQETQYF
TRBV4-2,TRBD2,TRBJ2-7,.,TGTGCCAGCAGCCAAGATACTAGCGGACCCTACGAGCAGTACTTC,CASSQDTSGPYEQYF
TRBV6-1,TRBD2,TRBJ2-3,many,TGTGCCAGCAGATCTAGTAGCGGGGGGGATACGCAGTATTTT,CASRSSSGGDTQYF
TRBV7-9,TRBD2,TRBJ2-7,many,TGCGCCAGCAGCTTTGCGGGGGGATACTCCTACGAGCAGTACTTC,CASSFAGGYSYEQYF
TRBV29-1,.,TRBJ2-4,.,TGCAGCGTTGAGGGCAGGGGGGACATTCAGTACTTC,CSVEGRGDIQYF
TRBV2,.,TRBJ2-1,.,TGTGCCAGCAGTGACGGTACATCCTACAATGAGCAGTTCTTC,CASSDGTSYNEQFF
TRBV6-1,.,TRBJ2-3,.,TGTGCCAGCAGTGAAGCGGGGGGACTTGGAGGGGGTTATACGCACTATTTT,CASSEAGGLGGGYTHYF